This T cell receptor beta chain was documented in a study of T cell responses to AZD1222 COVID-19 vaccine. TCRdb's table, derived via immunoSEQ multiplex PCR, lists solely in-frame clones and lacks some. The sample holds about 120,000 clones, 70% to 90% seen once. Germline V gene data show CDR1 as SEHNR and CDR2 as FQNEAQ (reference sequence). With 5 bases removed from V and 1 base from J, the gap between germline ends came to 11 bases. The CDR3 runs to 14 residues. Sequences were derived from peripheral blood, sampled on day 0 of AZD1222 vaccination. This TCR derives from an adult in good health. The chain carries TRBV7-9 and TRBJ1-1; D gene ambiguous. The CDR3 sequence is CASSRPGSNTEAFF. DNA of the CDR3: TGTGCCAGCAGCCGACCGGGGTCGAACACTGAAGCTTTCTTT.